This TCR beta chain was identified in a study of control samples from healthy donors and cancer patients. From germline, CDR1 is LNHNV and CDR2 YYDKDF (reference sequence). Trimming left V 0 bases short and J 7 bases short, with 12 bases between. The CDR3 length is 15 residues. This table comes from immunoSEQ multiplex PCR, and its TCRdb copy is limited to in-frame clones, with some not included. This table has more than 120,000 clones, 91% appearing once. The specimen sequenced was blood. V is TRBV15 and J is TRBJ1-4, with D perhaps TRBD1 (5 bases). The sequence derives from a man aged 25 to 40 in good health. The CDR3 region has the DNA TGTGCCACCAGCAGAGATAAGGGGCTCGGTGAAAAACTGTTTTTT. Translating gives CATSRDKGLGEKLFF.